The 21 T cell receptor beta chains reported below all come from one sample, sequenced in a study of blood T cell repertoires in COVID-19. TCRdb keeps only in-frame clones here, not all; method: immunoSEQ multiplex PCR. The data hold about 69,000 clones, with around 87% observed a single time. Sequencing was done on a sample of peripheral blood. These TCRs come from a man aged 40-49 years with COVID-19, enrolled during active disease.

This sequence joins TRBV3-1 (or the pseudogene TRBV3-2) and TRBJ1-5; 8 positions agree with TRBD1. V lost 4 bases and J lost 2; bases outside the gene matches: 1. Germline V gene lookup returns CDR1 LGHDT and CDR2 YNNKEL (reference sequence). This CDR3 spans 14 amino acids. Written as DNA, the CDR3 is TGTGCCAGCAGCCCGACAGGGGGCAATCAGCCCCAGCATTTT. Amino acid sequence: CASSPTGGNQPQHF.

This rearrangement joins TRBV28 to TRBJ1-5; D gene uncertain. Trimming left V 7 bases short and J 5 bases short, with 12 bases between. This CDR3 spans 13 amino acids. CDR1 is MDHEN and CDR2 is SYDVKM in the germline V gene. The CDR3 reads CASKELRDQPQHF. CDR3 DNA sequence: TGTGCCAGCAAGGAGTTGAGGGATCAGCCCCAGCATTTT.

This clone was seen only a few times. This chain uses TRBV28 with TRBJ2-7, with 11 bases matching TRBD1. This CDR3 contains 15 residues. Germline V gene sequence: CDR1 MDHEN, CDR2 SYDVKM. V was clipped by 4 bases and J by 3 bases; unmatched bases: 5. The CDR3 here is CASSSPGQGGYEQYF. The CDR3, as DNA: TGTGCCAGCAGTTCTCCGGGACAGGGGGGCTACGAGCAGTACTTC.

This clone occurred once. V usage is TRBV5-1 and J usage is TRBJ2-5; D perhaps matches TRBD1 (5 bases). Per germline, CDR1 SGHRS and CDR2 YFSETQ. The CDR3 runs to 14 residues. V was cut by 3 bases and J by 5 bases, with 14 bases left in between. The CDR3 region is CASSSSGSGETQYF. The CDR3 DNA follows: TGCGCCAGCAGCTCGTCAGGGTCTGGGGAGACCCAGTACTTC.

The J gene is TRBJ2-5, the V gene TRBV2; the D is unclear. Germline loops: CDR1 SNHLY, CDR2 FYNNEI. The germline V and J ends were trimmed by 5 bases and 5 bases, with 9 bases remaining between them. The CDR3 consists of 12 residues. The CDR3 bases are TGTGCCAGCAGTATTGGCAGGGAGACCCAGTACTTC. It is translated as CASSIGRETQYF.

This clone is a singleton in its sample. V usage is TRBV3-1 (or the pseudogene TRBV3-2) and J usage is TRBJ2-5; 11 positions match TRBD2. Germline CDR1 and CDR2: LGHDT and YNNKEL (reference sequence). The J segment lost 5 bases and the V segment lost 7 bases, leaving 9 bases of the junction unmatched. The CDR3 has 15 amino acids. The CDR3 DNA reads as TGTGCCAGCACCTCACTAGCGGGGGCCGCGGAGACCCAGTACTTC. This codes for CASTSLAGAAETQYF.

In its sample, this clone was seen once. The rearrangement links TRBV5-6 to TRBJ1-2; D gene uncertain. This CDR3 is 13 amino acids long. V was clipped by 4 bases and J by 8 bases, with 15 bases between them. CDR1 and CDR2 from the germline V gene are SGHDT and YYEEEE. CDR3 sequence (DNA): TGTGCCAGCAGCCCGTCCGAAGCGTGGGGCTACACCTTC. It translates to CASSPSEAWGYTF.

The sample holds one count of this clone. J is TRBJ2-5 and V is TRBV7-3, with a weak D call TRBD1 (5 bases). CDR1 is SGHTA and CDR2 is FQGTGA in the germline V gene. The CDR3 has 14 residues. Trimming left V 2 bases short and J 5 bases short, with 12 bases between. In DNA, the CDR3 is TGTGCCAGCAGCTTAGAAGGGGAAGGGGAGACCCAGTACTTC. Encoded protein: CASSLEGEGETQYF.

This chain joins TRBV12-3 or TRBV12-4 and TRBJ2-2; a weak D match, TRBD1 (6 bases). The CDR3 has 13 amino acids. The germline V and J ends were trimmed by 3 bases and 6 bases, with 8 bases remaining between them. The CDR3 sequence is CASSLAGAGELFF. The CDR3 nucleotides read TGTGCCAGCAGTTTGGCAGGGGCCGGGGAGCTGTTTTTT.

The V and J genes are TRBV5-1 and TRBJ1-4; D is perhaps TRBD1 (6 bases). The CDR3 consists of 14 residues. Trimming took 0 bases from V and 7 from J, leaving 10 bases between them. The V gene's germline CDR1 is SGHRS and CDR2 YFSETQ. The DNA for the CDR3 is TGCGCCAGCAGCTTGGGACAGGCCGCTGAAAAACTGTTTTTT. It codes for CASSLGQAAEKLFF.

The chain has TRBV10-3 and TRBJ2-1; D possibly corresponds to TRBD1 (5 bases). CDR1 and CDR2 from the germline V gene are ENHRY and SYGVKD. The CDR3 is 13 amino acids. The V and J ends lost 2 bases and 5 bases respectively, with 7 bases between them. The CDR3 DNA reads TGTGCCATCAGTGAGGTAGGGGACAATGAGCAGTTCTTC. Translation: CAISEVGDNEQFF.

The chain uses TRBV12-5 and TRBJ1-1, with D uncertain. Germline CDR1 is LGHNT and CDR2 is FRNRAP. The length of the CDR3 is 13 residues. The ends were cut back, 2 bases at V and 3 bases at J, with 7 bases in the middle. CDR3 nucleotides: TGTGCTAGTGGTTTGCTCAGCGACACTGAAGCTTTCTTT. It codes for CASGLLSDTEAFF. The full variable domain, with the rest looked up from reference TRBV12-5 and TRBJ1-1, is DARVTQTPRHKVTEMGQEVTMRCQPILGHNTVFWYRQTMMQGLELLAYFRNRAPLDDSGMPKDRFSAEMPDATLATLKIQPSEPRDSAVYFCASGLLSDTEAFFGQGTRLTVV.

The table lists this clone with a few counts. The chain uses TRBV11-2 and TRBJ2-7; weak D call: TRBD1 (5 bases). The CDR3 runs to 18 residues. Germline lookup yields CDR1 SGHAT and CDR2 FQNNGV. With 2 bases removed from V and 6 bases from J, the gap between germline ends came to 26 bases. In DNA, the CDR3 is TGTGCCAGCAGCTTATCAACGGCAGGGTTCCTAGTTCTCTGCGAGCAGTACTTC. Translating it yields CASSLSTAGFLVLCEQYF.

The rearrangement joins TRBV6-5 to TRBJ1-3, with D possibly matching TRBD1 (6 bases). V lost 6 bases and J 4 bases, leaving 13 bases between the germline ends. This CDR3 is 14 amino acids long. From germline, CDR1 is MNHEY and CDR2 SVGAGI. CDR3 residues: CASSPGQSGNTIYF. The CDR3 nucleotides read TGTGCCAGCAGCCCCGGACAGTCCGGAAACACCATATATTTT.

This clone came up once. The chain links TRBV7-2 to TRBJ2-1, with 11 bases lining up with TRBD2. V lost 4 bases to trimming and J lost 4 bases; unmatched junction nucleotides: 6. From germline, CDR1 is SGHTA and CDR2 FQGNSA. CDR3 size: 16 residues. Here the CDR3 DNA reads TGTGCCAGCAGCTCCCCTAGCGGGGGGACATACAATGAGCAGTTCTTC. Its translation is CASSSPSGGTYNEQFF.

V gene TRBV10-1 combines with J gene TRBJ1-4; D unclear. Trimming removed 8 bases from V and 8 bases from J, with 15 bases in between. Germline-derived CDR1 and CDR2 are WNHNN and SYGVQD (reference sequence). The CDR3 contains 13 residues. The CDR3 sequence: CASQSGSGEKLFF. The CDR3 DNA follows: TGCGCCAGCCAGAGTGGGAGTGGGGAAAAACTGTTTTTT.

The chain has TRBV9 and TRBJ2-2; 8 bases agree with TRBD2. Trimming removed 3 bases from V and 1 base from J; junction bases left unmatched: 2. Germline V gene data show CDR1 as SGDLS and CDR2 as YYNGEE. The CDR3 runs 15 residues. CDR3 region: CASSAGTRNTGELFF. CDR3 DNA sequence: TGTGCCAGCAGCGCCGGGACTAGGAACACCGGGGAGCTGTTTTTT.

This chain joins TRBV10-1 and TRBJ2-2, with 14 bases matching TRBD2. This CDR3 contains 16 residues. With 7 bases clipped from V and 1 base from J, the junction kept 2 bases outside the gene matches. Germline V lookup: CDR1 WNHNN, CDR2 SYGVQD (reference sequence). The CDR3 sequence is CASNGLAGGNTGELFF. In DNA, the CDR3 is TGCGCCAGCAATGGACTAGCGGGGGGGAACACCGGGGAGCTGTTTTTT.

CDR3 sequence reads: CASSRDRTNSPLHF. CDR3 nucleotides: TGCGCCAGCAGCCGGGACAGGACTAATTCACCCCTCCACTTT. J is TRBJ1-6 and V is TRBV5-1, with TRBD1 identical over 8 bases. Germline assignment: CDR1 SGHRS and CDR2 YFSETQ. The CDR3 spans 14 residues. J gave up 6 bases and V 4 bases, and 3 bases lay outside the gene matches.

The rearrangement joins TRBV4-1 to TRBJ1-2; 9 bases align to TRBD1. The V gene end was trimmed by 0 bases and the J gene end by 6 bases; junction bases not matched to a gene: 8. Germline CDR1 and CDR2: MGHRA and YSYEKL. The CDR3 loop spans 16 amino acids. CDR3 sequence: CASSQDLRDREDGYTF. The CDR3 DNA follows: TGCGCCAGCAGCCAAGATCTTCGGGACAGGGAGGATGGCTACACCTTC.

The genes are TRBV18 and TRBJ2-3, with TRBD2 matching 7 bases. V dropped 6 bases and J dropped 4; count of bases not matched to a gene: 4. CDR1 and CDR2 (germline): KGHSH, LQKENI. This CDR3 has 13 residues. Written as DNA, the CDR3 is TGTGCCAGCTCCCCGGCGGGGGCAGATACGCAGTATTTT. Translated, it gives CASSPAGADTQYF.